Following are 12 T cell receptor beta chains from one sample sequenced in a study of regulatory T cells in long-lasting Graves disease (dated by TCRdb to 2020 to 2022). Libraries were built with multiplex PCR. Sequencing took place on an Illumina HiSeq 4000. TCR beta libraries were built with iRepertoire HTBI primers and Arm-PCR amplification of CDR3 regions. Through fastp at Q25 and MiXCR, TCRdb rebuilt clones from the public reads, retaining in-frame beta chains. CDR3 protein duplicates are merged, each entry listing the most common genes and DNA. This sample lists a few hundred thousand distinct CDR3 sequences; roughly 14% were detected once. In total, the top ten clones hold roughly a tenth of the sample. The time point label for this specimen denotes: newly diagnosed GD, antithyroid drugs for less than 3 months. For both TCR sequencing and RNA sequencing, RNA was extracted from PBMCs in TRIzol.

The same sample was also used in a study of T cells in Graves' hyperthyroidism and ophthalmopathy.

The source material was peripheral blood mononuclear cells (PBMCs), sampled at new diagnosis, from a patient treated with antithyroid drugs. Receptors originate from a young man with Graves disease. Donor details come from another sample of the same person, matched by shared clones.

Many counts were recorded for this clonotype. The chain employs TRBV29-1 and TRBJ2-1; TRBD1 matches at 7 bases. CDR3 length: 14 residues. Germline V gene sequence: CDR1 SQVTM, CDR2 ANQGSEA. Trimming at V came to 5 bases and at J to 8 bases, leaving 12 bases not matched to a gene. The CDR3 here is CSVRDIFQGDEQFF. For the CDR3, the DNA is TGCAGCGTTCGCGACATTTTTCAGGGGGATGAGCAGTTCTTC.

The V call is TRBV29-1, the J call TRBJ2-3, with D perhaps assigned TRBD1 or TRBD2 (5 bases each). CDR3 length: 15 amino acids. Trimming took 6 bases from V and 0 from J, leaving 16 bases between them. Germline lookup yields CDR1 SQVTM and CDR2 ANQGSEA. The CDR3 sequence: CSVARVGVSTDTQYF. In DNA form, the CDR3 reads TGCAGCGTGGCCAGGGTGGGGGTGAGCACAGATACGCAGTATTTT.

The chain has TRBV7-2 and TRBJ2-7; D may be TRBD2 (5 bases). The CDR3 sequence is 15 residues long. Germline CDR1 and CDR2: SGHTA and FQGNSA. Trimming stripped 1 base from V and 6 bases from J, with 16 bases between. The CDR3 reads CASSLVDYSRVEQYF. The CDR3 DNA reads TGTGCCAGCAGCTTAGTTGACTACTCAAGGGTCGAGCAGTACTTC.

In its sample, this clonotype was seen many times. This rearrangement joins TRBV2 to TRBJ1-5; D unclear. Germline V CDR1 and CDR2: SNHLY, FYNNEI. The germline V and J ends were trimmed by 7 bases and 7 bases, with 14 bases remaining between them. This CDR3 region has 13 residues. CDR3 amino acids: CASNVGPEQPQHF. The CDR3 DNA reads as TGTGCCAGCAATGTAGGCCCAGAACAGCCCCAGCATTTT.

This clonotype was observed a few times. This chain uses TRBV9 with TRBJ2-5; 8 bases map to TRBD1. CDR3 size: 15 residues. Germline V CDR1 and CDR2: SGDLS, YYNGEE. Trimming removed 2 bases from V and 5 bases from J; junction bases left unmatched: 8. The CDR3 protein is CASSVGTDREETQYF. CDR3 coding DNA: TGTGCCAGCAGCGTGGGAACGGACAGGGAGGAGACCCAGTACTTC.

This clonotype appeared many times. The V call is TRBV5-1, the J call TRBJ1-1; D gene unclear. The ends were cut back, 1 base at V and 7 bases at J, with 11 bases in the middle. The CDR3 extends over 13 amino acids. Germline loops: CDR1 SGHRS, CDR2 YFSETQ. In DNA form, the CDR3 reads TGCGCCAGCAGCTTGAGGGAGGTGGGTGAAGCTTTCTTT. Translated: CASSLREVGEAFF.

The chain combines TRBV5-5 with TRBJ2-3; 9 bases align to TRBD1. Trimming took 0 bases from V and 6 from J; bases not matched to a gene: 11. Germline V gene data show CDR1 as SGHKS and CDR2 as YYEKEE (reference sequence). This CDR3 spans 17 amino acids. DNA for the CDR3: TGTGCCAGCAGCTTGGCCGTCTTGACAGGGGGGAGGGATACGCAGTATTTT. Protein sequence: CASSLAVLTGGRDTQYF.

This clonotype was counted between two and nine times. Just one base apart from a much larger clone, this may be a read error. This chain links TRBV20-1 with TRBJ2-1; TRBD2 matches 11 bases. The CDR3 extends over 17 amino acids. Germline values: CDR1 DFQATT, CDR2 SNEGSKA (reference sequence). The chain's CDR3 is CSARDFSGRAGYNEQLF. The CDR3 bases are TGCAGTGCTAGAGATTTTAGCGGGAGGGCGGGGTACAATGAGCAGCTCTTC.

In its sample, this clonotype was seen many times. The chain combines TRBV20-1 with TRBJ2-7; D is perhaps TRBD2 (6 bases). Per germline, CDR1 DFQATT and CDR2 SNEGSKA (reference sequence). The CDR3 covers 13 residues. The germline V and J ends were trimmed by 7 bases and 3 bases, with 16 bases remaining between them. The CDR3, as DNA: TGCAGTGGAGTAGCGGAGGACCTCTACGAGCAGTACTTC. Its translation: CSGVAEDLYEQYF.

The sample holds many counts of this clonotype. The CDR3 reads CASSLSGYAEDTQYF. In DNA form, the CDR3 reads TGTGCCAGCAGTTTATCCGGGTATGCGGAAGATACGCAGTATTTT. The chain couples TRBV12-3 or TRBV12-4 to TRBJ2-3; D is uncertain. The length of the CDR3 is 15 residues. Deletions cut 2 bases from V and 5 bases from J, with 14 bases between.

Remarks on this clonotype: This clone may be a read error of a much larger clone one base away. The chain employs TRBV28 and TRBJ2-7, with TRBD2 matching 8 bases. The length of the CDR3 is 14 residues. Germline V gene data show CDR1 as MDHEN and CDR2 as SYDVKM. CDR3 amino acids: CANSSGGIPIEQYF. Written as DNA, the CDR3 is TGTGCCAACAGTTCGGGGGGGATACCGATCGAGCAGTACTTC. The full variable domain, its missing parts supplied by reference TRBV28 and TRBJ2-7, is DVKVTQSSRYLVKRTGEKVFLECVQDMDHENMFWYRQDPGLGLRLIYFSYDVKMKEKGDIPEGYSVSREKKERFSLILESASTNQTSMYLCANSSGGIPIEQYFGPGTRLTVT.

The chain joins TRBV29-1 to TRBJ2-2, with a possible D match to TRBD1 (5 bases). Deletions cut 0 bases from V and 1 base from J, with 12 bases between. This CDR3 is built from 16 residues. The germline V gene encodes CDR1 SQVTM and CDR2 ANQGSEA. The CDR3 DNA follows: TGCAGCGTTGAAGATCTTGGTAGGGGGAACACCGGGGAGCTGTTTTTT. Translation: CSVEDLGRGNTGELFF.